This T cell receptor beta chain derives from a study of Graves' ophthalmopathy and Graves' hyperthyroidism. Study-level information: Untreated patients at initial diagnosis provided peripheral blood.

In this sample, this clonotype turned up many times. Its specificity is not known. Trimming stripped 2 bases from V and 1 base from J, with 10 bases between. CDR1 SGHKS and CDR2 YYEKEE come from the germline V gene (reference sequence). CDR3 length equals 15 residues. TCR beta CDR3 amplification used RNA transcripts. RT-PCR with HTBI primers came first, then second-round multiplex PCR. TCRdb itself ran the multiplex PCR reads through MiXCR, one entry per CDR3 protein. The sample holds about 220,000 distinct CDR3 sequences, roughly 21% seen once. Broader study findings: In blood appeared most of the expanded thyroid clonotypes whose frequency exceeded 0.001.

The chain links TRBV5-5 to TRBJ1-5; perhaps TRBD1 as D (6 bases). Sample: peripheral blood. This sequence originates from a woman between 50 and 59 years old with Graves' ophthalmopathy. The CDR3 bases are TGTGCCAGCAGCTTCGTGACAGGAAGCAATCAGCCCCAGCATTTT. It codes for CASSFVTGSNQPQHF.